These 19 T cell receptor beta chains share one sample of origin, sequenced in a study of blood T cell repertoires in COVID-19. Generated by immunoSEQ multiplex PCR, the TCRdb table keeps only in-frame clones and is missing some. The top ten hold about 4.5% of the sample, which has roughly 130,000 clones, approximately 90% seen once. The sequenced sample was peripheral blood. Source of these receptors: a man aged 40-55 years with acute or convalescent COVID-19.

V and J are TRBV7-2 and TRBJ2-5, with D possibly TRBD2 on 6 matching bases. CDR1 is SGHTA and CDR2 is FQGNSA in the germline V gene. The CDR3 is 14 amino acids. V was clipped by 5 bases and J by 0 bases, with 10 bases between them. The CDR3 DNA is TGTGCCAGCAGCGACGGGGGATACCAAGAGACCCAGTACTTC. This gives the protein CASSDGGYQETQYF.

The J gene is TRBJ1-6, the V gene TRBV10-2; the D is unclear. Germline V gene lookup returns CDR1 WSHSY and CDR2 SAAADI. The CDR3 length is 14 residues. Trimming shortened V by 3 bases and J by 7 bases, and 10 bases separated the two germline ends. The CDR3 loop reads CASSEADLNSPLHF. In nucleotides, the CDR3 is TGCGCCAGCAGTGAAGCGGACCTCAATTCACCCCTCCACTTT.

The V gene is TRBV10-1, the J gene TRBJ2-1; D is possibly TRBD2 (5 bases). From germline, CDR1 is WNHNN and CDR2 SYGVQD (reference sequence). The V end lost 7 bases, the J end lost 0 bases, and 19 bases lay between the germline ends. This CDR3 has 17 amino acids. The CDR3 region has the DNA TGCGCCAGCACTACGGAATTTGTCGGGGTCTCCTACAATGAGCAGTTCTTC. This translates into CASTTEFVGVSYNEQFF.

The chain carries TRBV29-1 and TRBJ1-1; D perhaps matches TRBD1 (6 bases). The CDR3 totals 11 residues. The V end was cut by 6 bases, the J end by 4 bases, with 9 bases between. Germline V gives CDR1 SQVTM, CDR2 ANQGSEA. CDR3 coding DNA: TGCAGCGTAGAGGACAGCACTGAAGCTTTCTTT. Residues: CSVEDSTEAFF.

The chain has TRBV5-4 and TRBJ2-7, with 7 bases aligning to TRBD1. Trimming removed 0 bases from V and 2 bases from J; junction bases left unmatched: 5. The CDR3 extends over 15 amino acids. Germline V gives CDR1 SGHNT, CDR2 YYREEE (reference sequence). The CDR3 coding sequence is TGTGCCAGCAGCTTGGATCGGGGACAGACCTACGAGCAGTACTTC. Residues: CASSLDRGQTYEQYF.

CDR3 protein: CAISAGTGTEAFF. The CDR3 DNA follows: TGTGCCATCAGTGCTGGGACAGGCACTGAAGCTTTCTTT. The V call is TRBV10-3, the J call TRBJ1-1; 8 bases map to TRBD1. Per the germline V gene, CDR1 is ENHRY and CDR2 is SYGVKD. The CDR3 extends over 13 amino acids. Losses at the gene ends were 4 bases for V and 4 bases for J; bases not matched to a gene: 2.

This chain uses TRBV2 with TRBJ1-4; 8 nucleotides agree with TRBD1. The CDR3 is 14 amino acids. Trimming at V came to 6 bases and at J to 6 bases, leaving 6 bases not matched to a gene. The V gene's germline CDR1 is SNHLY and CDR2 FYNNEI. CDR3 nucleotide sequence: TGTGCCAGCAGGTGGACAGGGCGGGATGAAAAACTGTTTTTT. Its protein product is CASRWTGRDEKLFF.

The chain carries TRBV30 and TRBJ2-1, with 9 nucleotides matching TRBD2. This CDR3 is 14 amino acids long. Germline V lookup: CDR1 GTSNPN, CDR2 SVGIG (reference sequence). The V and J ends lost 2 bases and 12 bases, in that order; junction bases with no gene match: 11. In DNA, the CDR3 is TGTGCCTGGAGTATCGGCCTGCGGGAGGGAGGGCAGTTCTTC. Protein: CAWSIGLREGGQFF. The full variable domain, rest sourced from reference TRBV30 and TRBJ2-1, is SQTIHQWPATLVQPVGSPLSLECTVEGTSNPNLYWYRQAAGRGLQLLFYSVGIGQISSEVPQNLSASRPQDRQFILSSKKLLLSDSGFYLCAWSIGLREGGQFFGPGTRLTVL.

The chain combines TRBV4-1 with TRBJ1-1; 8 bases agree with TRBD1. Germline loops: CDR1 MGHRA, CDR2 YSYEKL. The trim removed 1 base at V and 6 bases at J, leaving 10 bases unmatched. This CDR3 region has 16 residues. CDR3 nucleotides: TGCGCCAGCAGCCAAGCCGGGCAGGGGGCTCTTTCTGAAGCTTTCTTT. As protein: CASSQAGQGALSEAFF.

The V and J genes are TRBV6-6 and TRBJ1-1; D gene uncertain. Germline V gene lookup returns CDR1 MNHNY and CDR2 SVGAGI (reference sequence). Trimming pared 2 bases from V and 0 bases from J, leaving 13 bases between. There are 16 residues in the CDR3. The CDR3 protein is CASSYIVTGMNTEAFF. The CDR3 DNA follows: TGTGCCAGCAGTTACATTGTTACGGGGATGAACACTGAAGCTTTCTTT.

The rearrangement links TRBV25-1 to TRBJ1-6; unclear D gene. There are 16 residues in the CDR3. The germline V and J ends were trimmed by 2 bases and 2 bases, with 10 bases remaining between them. Per the germline V gene, CDR1 is MGHDK and CDR2 is SYGVNS. The CDR3, as DNA: TGTGCCAGCAGTGAAAGACACTTACCCTATAATTCACCCCTCCACTTT. Its translation: CASSERHLPYNSPLHF.

The chain links TRBV7-9 to TRBJ2-1; weak D call: TRBD1 (6 bases). The germline gives CDR1 SEHNR, CDR2 FQNEAQ (reference sequence). Trimming cost V 5 bases and J 9 bases, with 14 bases left between them. The CDR3 totals 13 residues. This CDR3 is CASSLYRVGEQFF. The DNA for the CDR3 is TGTGCCAGCAGCCTCTACAGGGTCGGTGAGCAGTTCTTC.

Notes on this clone: One junction end does not reproduce the germline sequence, and a read error may be involved. V and J are TRBV20-1 and TRBJ2-7; no clear D gene. CDR3 length: 11 residues. Germline V gene sequence: CDR1 DFQATT, CDR2 SNEGSKA (reference sequence). The CDR3 sequence: CSAGDAYEQYF. In nucleotides, the CDR3 is TGCAGTGCTGGAGACGCCTACGAGCAGTACTTC.

The chain employs TRBV4-3 and TRBJ2-3; 8 bases agree with TRBD2. Germline values: CDR1 LGHNA, CDR2 YSLEER. CDR3 length: 15 residues. Trimming at V came to 2 bases and at J to 1 base, leaving 2 bases not matched to a gene. CDR3 DNA sequence: TGCGCCAGCAGCCAACCGGGACTAGGCACAGATACGCAGTATTTT. It yields the protein CASSQPGLGTDTQYF.

This chain uses TRBV5-1 with TRBJ1-6; tentative D call: TRBD1 (5 bases). V gave up 0 bases and J gave up 10 bases, with 14 bases separating them. CDR1 and CDR2 (germline): SGHRS, YFSETQ. CDR3 length: 15 residues. CDR3 DNA sequence: TGCGCCAGCAGCTTGGATCCGGGACTTGGATCACCCCTCCACTTT. As protein: CASSLDPGLGSPLHF.

V gene TRBV6-5 combines with J gene TRBJ2-3, with D possibly matching TRBD2 (5 bases). Germline assignment: CDR1 MNHEY and CDR2 SVGAGI. V lost 6 bases to trimming and J lost 6 bases, with 10 bases between them. The CDR3 consists of 12 residues. CDR3 loop: CASSWTWDTQYF. Written as DNA, the CDR3 is TGTGCCAGCAGCTGGACTTGGGATACGCAGTATTTT.

The V gene is TRBV30, the J gene TRBJ1-2, with TRBD1 identical over 7 bases. This CDR3 region has 14 residues. Looked up from germline, CDR1 is GTSNPN and CDR2 is SVGIG (reference sequence). The ends lost 2 bases at V and 5 bases at J; junction bases unmatched: 8. The CDR3 loop reads CAWSRQGLGYGYTF. In nucleotides, the CDR3 is TGTGCCTGGAGTCGACAGGGCCTTGGGTATGGCTACACCTTC.

This chain links TRBV5-4 with TRBJ2-1; the match to TRBD2 covers 7 bases. The CDR3 is 15 amino acids. Trimming took 5 bases from V and 5 from J; bases not matched to a gene: 10. The V gene's germline CDR1 is SGHNT and CDR2 YYREEE (reference sequence). The CDR3 DNA reads TGTGCCAGCAGTTTTCAGCGGGGCCGCAACAATGAGCAGTTCTTC. The encoded protein is CASSFQRGRNNEQFF.

V gene TRBV4-3 combines with J gene TRBJ1-1; D gene uncertain. The germline CDR1 and CDR2 sequences are LGHNA and YSLEER. V lost 1 base and J lost 9, with 12 bases in between. The CDR3 sequence is 13 residues long. The CDR3 sequence: CASSQALTEQAFF. The CDR3 DNA sequence: TGCGCCAGCAGCCAAGCCCTTACAGAACAAGCTTTCTTT.